Listed here are 8 T cell receptor beta chains from one sample, sequenced in a study of Ad26.COV2.S vaccination and SARS-CoV-2 variants. The method was immunoSEQ multiplex PCR; TCRdb's version includes in-frame clones alone and lacks a portion of them. In the table there are around 370,000 clones, 90% to 95% of which are singletons. The sequencing used peripheral blood, collected after recovery from COVID-19. Receptors originate from a human donor who had recovered from COVID-19.

V gene TRBV14 combines with J gene TRBJ2-2, with no clear D. The V gene lost 1 base and the J gene lost 1 base, with 7 bases spanning the gap. CDR1 is SGHDN, CDR2 FVKESK, per germline. There are 15 residues in the CDR3. As DNA, the CDR3 is TGTGCCAGCAGCCAAGGGAAACTGAACACCGGGGAGCTGTTTTTT. Translating it yields CASSQGKLNTGELFF.

The chain couples TRBV19 to TRBJ1-2, with a possible D match to TRBD1 (5 bases). The germline V and J ends were trimmed by 3 bases and 5 bases, with 7 bases remaining between them. CDR3 size: 12 residues. The germline CDR1 and CDR2 sequences are LNHDA and SQIVND (reference sequence). Here the CDR3 DNA reads TGTGCCAGTAGTATGGGGGGGTATGGCTACACCTTC. The encoded protein is CASSMGGYGYTF.

This clone was observed a few times. The V gene is TRBV7-9, the J gene TRBJ1-2, with a tentative D call TRBD1 (6 bases). The CDR3 contains 13 residues. Trimming took 5 bases from V and 8 from J, leaving 15 bases between them. Per germline, CDR1 SEHNR and CDR2 FQNEAQ (reference sequence). CDR3: CASSPSAGDGYTF. The CDR3 DNA sequence: TGTGCCAGCAGCCCTAGTGCAGGGGACGGCTACACCTTC.

The V and J genes are TRBV7-9 and TRBJ1-2, with a possible D match to TRBD1 (5 bases). Germline V gene lookup returns CDR1 SEHNR and CDR2 FQNEAQ (reference sequence). The CDR3 has 15 residues. Deletions cut 5 bases from V and 6 bases from J, with 19 bases between. CDR3 sequence: CASSPRGEHIDGYTF. DNA of the CDR3: TGTGCCAGCAGCCCAAGGGGAGAACACATCGATGGCTACACCTTC. The variable domain in full, completed from reference TRBV7-9 and TRBJ1-2, reads DTGVSQNPRHKITKRGQNVTFRCDPISEHNRLYWYRQTLGQGPEFLTYFQNEAQLEKSRLLSDRFSAERPKGSFSTLEIQRTEQGDSAMYLCASSPRGEHIDGYTFGSGTRLTVV.

V usage is TRBV6-2 or TRBV6-3 and J usage is TRBJ2-7; D might be TRBD1 (7 bases). The CDR3 is 15 amino acids. Trimming took off 3 bases at V and 2 bases at J, with 14 bases between the two ends. From germline, CDR1 is MNHEY and CDR2 SVGEGT. The CDR3 DNA follows: TGTGCCAGCAGTTATGGCGGGACAGCAACCTACGAGCAGTACTTC. It encodes CASSYGGTATYEQYF.

The V call is TRBV6-6, the J call TRBJ1-5; D not resolved. The germline CDR1 and CDR2 sequences are MNHNY and SVGAGI (reference sequence). The CDR3 has 15 residues. The V and J ends lost 5 bases and 6 bases respectively, with 17 bases between them. CDR3 DNA sequence: TGTGCCAGCAGTCCCCACATCAGGACGGGTCAGCCCCAGCATTTT. The encoded protein is CASSPHIRTGQPQHF.

This rearrangement joins TRBV6-2 or TRBV6-3 to TRBJ2-6; 7 positions match TRBD1. Losses at the gene ends were 2 bases for V and 13 bases for J; bases not matched to a gene: 8. Per germline, CDR1 MNHEY and CDR2 SVGEGT. The CDR3 loop spans 14 amino acids. CDR3 loop: CASSYRDSQTVLTF. In nucleotides, the CDR3 is TGTGCCAGCAGTTACAGGGACAGTCAAACAGTCCTGACTTTC.

The chain employs TRBV3-1 (or the pseudogene TRBV3-2) and TRBJ1-1; D is uncertain. Trimming pared 3 bases from V and 2 bases from J, leaving 10 bases between. This CDR3 has 14 residues. Germline CDR1 LGHDT, CDR2 YNNKEL (reference sequence). The CDR3 nucleotides read TGTGCCAGCAGCCACTCGAGCGTAAACACTGAAGCTTTCTTT. Translation gives CASSHSSVNTEAFF.